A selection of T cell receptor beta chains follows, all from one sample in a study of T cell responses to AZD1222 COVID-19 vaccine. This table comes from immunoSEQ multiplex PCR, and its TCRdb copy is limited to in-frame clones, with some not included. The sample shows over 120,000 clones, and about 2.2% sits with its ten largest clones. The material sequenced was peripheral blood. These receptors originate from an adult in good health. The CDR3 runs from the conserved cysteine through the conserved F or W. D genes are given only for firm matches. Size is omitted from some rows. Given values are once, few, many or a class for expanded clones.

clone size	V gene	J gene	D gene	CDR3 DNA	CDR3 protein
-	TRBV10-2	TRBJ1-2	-	TGCGCCAGCAGTGAACAGCCTAACTATGGCTACACCTTC	CASSEQPNYGYTF
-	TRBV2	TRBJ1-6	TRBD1	TGTGCCAGCAGTGAGGGACAGGGGTCGGCCTTTCCCCTCCACTTT	CASSEGQGSAFPLHF
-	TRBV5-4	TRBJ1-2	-	TGTGCCAGCAGCTCCCCGGGGACAAACTATGGCTACACCTTC	CASSSPGTNYGYTF
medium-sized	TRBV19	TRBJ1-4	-	TGTGCCAGTAGTCTCACTCCCGGGAGCCCCAAAGGATCACTGTTTTTT	CASSLTPGSPKGSLFF
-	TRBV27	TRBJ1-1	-	TGTGCCAGCGGCCGGGACGTAGGGTACACTGAAGCTTTCTTT	CASGRDVGYTEAFF
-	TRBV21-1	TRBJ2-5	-	TGTGCCAGCAGCAAAGTCCCCCTCATTAGGGGCCGGGGAGAGACCCAGTACTTC	CASSKVPLIRGRGETQYF
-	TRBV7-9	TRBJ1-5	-	TGTGCCAGCAGCCCCGCCGCCGGTAGCAATCAGCCCCAGCATTTT	CASSPAAGSNQPQHF
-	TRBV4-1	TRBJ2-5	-	TGCGCCAGCAGCCAAGATAAGGAGACGCGTGTGACCCAGTACTTC	CASSQDKETRVTQYF
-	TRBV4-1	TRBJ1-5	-	TGCGCCAGCAGCCAAGATGCCCACGGTAGAAGTCAGCCCCAGCATTTT	CASSQDAHGRSQPQHF
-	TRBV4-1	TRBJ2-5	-	TGCGCCAGCAGCCCCCACGAAGGGGAGCAAGAGACCCAGTACTTC	CASSPHEGEQETQYF
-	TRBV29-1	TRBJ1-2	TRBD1	TGCAGCGTTGATGGGACAGGGGGCGAAGCTAACTATGGCTACACCTTC	CSVDGTGGEANYGYTF
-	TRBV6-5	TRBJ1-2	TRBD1	TGTGCCAGCAGACCAGGGGGAAACTATGGCTACACCTTC	CASRPGGNYGYTF
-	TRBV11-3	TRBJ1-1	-	TGTGCCAGCAGCTTAGCGGGCAGGAGCTTGCTGACTGAAGCTTTCTTT	CASSLAGRSLLTEAFF
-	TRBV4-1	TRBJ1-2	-	TGCGCCAGCAGCCGCGAGCCAGACTATGGCTACACCTTC	CASSREPDYGYTF
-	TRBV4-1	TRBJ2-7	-	TGCGCCAGCAGCCATCCCCTAGTGGGACGTAGTCCATACGAGCAGTACTTC	CASSHPLVGRSPYEQYF
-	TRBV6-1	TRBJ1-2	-	TGTGCCAGCAGTGAACTCGGGGGCCACCACTATGGCTACACCTTC	CASSELGGHHYGYTF
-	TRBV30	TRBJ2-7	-	TGTGCCTGGAGTGTAAGTCGCCCCGAGAGATCCTCCTACGAGCAGTACTTC	CAWSVSRPERSSYEQYF
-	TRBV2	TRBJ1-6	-	TGTGCCAGCAGTGAACAAGCAGGGAGTAATTCACCCCTCCACTTT	CASSEQAGSNSPLHF
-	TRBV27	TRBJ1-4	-	TGTGCCAGCAGTCCGAACTCCAGAGGGGGTACTAATGAAAAACTGTTTTTT	CASSPNSRGGTNEKLFF
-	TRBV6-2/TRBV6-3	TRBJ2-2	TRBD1	TGTGCCAGCAGTTACTCGATTTTCGGGACAGGCTCGAACACCGGGGAGCTGTTTTTT	CASSYSIFGTGSNTGELFF
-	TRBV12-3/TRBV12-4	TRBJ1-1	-	TGTGCCAGCAGTTTACGGGGGGAGAGAGCTTTCTTT	CASSLRGERAFF
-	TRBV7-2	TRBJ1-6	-	TGTGCCAGCAGCTTGGGGGTGGGGTCACCCCTCCACTTT	CASSLGVGSPLHF
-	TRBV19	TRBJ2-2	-	TGTGCCAGTAGTATCGTAACCGGGGAGCTGTTTTTT	CASSIVTGELFF
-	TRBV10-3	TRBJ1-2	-	TGTGCCATCAGTTCCGACGGAATGTTAGATGGCTACACCTTC	CAISSDGMLDGYTF
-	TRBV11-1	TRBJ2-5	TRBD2	TGTGCCAGCAGCTCGGGACTAGCGGGGAGGGAGACCCAGTACTTC	CASSSGLAGRETQYF
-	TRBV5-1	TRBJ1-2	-	TGCGCCAGCAGCTTGAGTAGCCTGGCAATCGGCTACACCTTC	CASSLSSLAIGYTF
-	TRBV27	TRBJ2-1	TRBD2	TGTGCCAGCAGTTTGGTGGCTAGCGGATCCTACAATGAGCAGTTCTTC	CASSLVASGSYNEQFF
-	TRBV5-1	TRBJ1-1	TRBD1	TGCGCCAGCAGCCCGGGGGGGACAGCAGTGGGGACTGAAGCTTTCTTT	CASSPGGTAVGTEAFF
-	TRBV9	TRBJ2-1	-	TGTGCCAGCAGCCCCCAGTGGAGATACAATGAGCAGTTCTTC	CASSPQWRYNEQFF
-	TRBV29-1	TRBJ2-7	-	TGCAGCGTTCTACCCCAGAGCTCCTACGAGCAGTACTTC	CSVLPQSSYEQYF
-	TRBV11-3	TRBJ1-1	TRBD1	TGTGCCAGCAGCCCAGGGGGCTTGGGGACTGAAGCTTTCTTT	CASSPGGLGTEAFF
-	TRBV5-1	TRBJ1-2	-	TGCGCCAGCAGCTCGTCTCAGCGTACTGGCTACACCTTC	CASSSSQRTGYTF
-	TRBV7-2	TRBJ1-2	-	TGTGCCAGCAGCTTAGACTTTGGGGCCCGTAACTATGGCTACACCTTC	CASSLDFGARNYGYTF
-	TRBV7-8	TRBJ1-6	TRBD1	TGTGCCAGCAGCTTGGCACAGGGGGTGAATTCACCCCTCCACTTT	CASSLAQGVNSPLHF
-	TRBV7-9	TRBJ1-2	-	TGTGCCAGCAGCTACCGGGACCCTACGACGGGCGGCTACACCTTC	CASSYRDPTTGGYTF
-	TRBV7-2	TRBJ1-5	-	TGTGCCAGCAGCCCCCATGGGGCCGCTAATTCTTATAGCAATCAGCCCCAGCATTTT	CASSPHGAANSYSNQPQHF
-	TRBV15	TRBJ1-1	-	TGTGCCACCAGCCGTAATTTGAACACTGAAGCTTTCTTT	CATSRNLNTEAFF
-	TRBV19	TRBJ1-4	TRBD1	TGTGCCAGTAGTAGCTCGACAGGGCCAGATGAAAAACTGTTTTTT	CASSSSTGPDEKLFF
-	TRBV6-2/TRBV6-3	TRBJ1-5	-	TGTGCCAGCAGTCCGAACAGGGCGTACAATCAGCCCCAGCATTTT	CASSPNRAYNQPQHF
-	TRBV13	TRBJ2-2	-	TGTGCCAGCAGGTCCGAAGGGCCGAACACCGGGGAGCTGTTTTTT	CASRSEGPNTGELFF
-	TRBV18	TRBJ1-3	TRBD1	TGTGCCAGCTCCCCACAGGGGACCCTATCCAGCTCTGGAAACACCATATATTTT	CASSPQGTLSSSGNTIYF
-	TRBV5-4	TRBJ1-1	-	TGTGCCAGCAGCTGGGACCGGGGGAACGGAGCTGAAGCTTTCTTT	CASSWDRGNGAEAFF
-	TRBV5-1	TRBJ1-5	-	TGCGCCAGCAGCCCTCAGGACGGCTTCAATCAGCCCCAGCATTTT	CASSPQDGFNQPQHF
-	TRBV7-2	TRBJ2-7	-	TGTGCCAGCGGTAGCCCCAACTCCTACGAGCAGTACTTC	CASGSPNSYEQYF
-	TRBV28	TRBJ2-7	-	TGTGCCAGCGCAGTTCGAGGCCCTTCTGGGCAGTACTTC	CASAVRGPSGQYF
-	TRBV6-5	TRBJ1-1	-	TGTGCCAGCAGTAGACCGAGCCTGGGCACTGAAGCTTTCTTT	CASSRPSLGTEAFF
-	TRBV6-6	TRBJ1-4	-	TGTGCCAGCAGTAGGTACTTGGATGAAAAACTGTTTTTT	CASSRYLDEKLFF
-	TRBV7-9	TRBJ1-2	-	TGTGCCGGGGATGGCTACACCTTC	CAGDGYTF
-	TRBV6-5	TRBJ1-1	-	TGTGCCAGCAGTATGACAGTGAACACTGAAGCTTTCTTT	CASSMTVNTEAFF
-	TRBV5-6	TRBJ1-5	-	TGTGCCAGCAGCCGGATAGGAGATCAGCCCCAGCATTTT	CASSRIGDQPQHF
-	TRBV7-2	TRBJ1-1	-	TGTGCCAGCAGCTTAGTTACAGGCGTAGAAGCTTTCTTT	CASSLVTGVEAFF
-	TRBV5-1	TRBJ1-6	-	TGCGCCAGCAGCATTGACGGAGCGAATAATTCACCCCTCCACTTT	CASSIDGANNSPLHF
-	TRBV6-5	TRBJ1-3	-	TGTGCCAGCACCTCGACCGGGGGCTCTGGAAACACCATATATTTT	CASTSTGGSGNTIYF
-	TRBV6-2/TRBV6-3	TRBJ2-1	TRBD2	TGTGCCAGCAGTTCTTTCGACGGGACTAGGGACTACAATGAGCAGTTCTTC	CASSSFDGTRDYNEQFF
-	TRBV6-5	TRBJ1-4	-	TGTGCCAGCAGGTACACAGGGACTAATGAAAAACTGTTTTTT	CASRYTGTNEKLFF
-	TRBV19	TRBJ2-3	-	TGTGCCAGTAGTGGGTCAGTTGGAACAGATACGCAGTATTTT	CASSGSVGTDTQYF
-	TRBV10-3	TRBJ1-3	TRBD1	TGTGCCATCAAAACCGGGACAGGGAATTTCGGAAACACCATATATTTT	CAIKTGTGNFGNTIYF